The entry that follows covers one T cell receptor beta chain sequence. The repertoire was sequenced with immunoSEQ multiplex PCR; TCRdb's copy has only in-frame clones and lacks some. The data show about 28,000 clones, with roughly 89% seen just once and more than 10% held by the top ten. The germline V gene has CDR1 GTSNPN and CDR2 SVGIG (reference sequence). Trimming removed 0 bases from V and 8 bases from J, with 7 bases in between. The CDR3 length is 11 residues. The sample is drawn from a study of control samples from healthy donors and cancer patients. V usage is TRBV30 and J usage is TRBJ1-2; the D is unclear. The sequence was collected from a man aged 45-65 years with lung cancer. The sequenced sample was PBMCs. The CDR3 protein is CAWSVSGGYTF. CDR3 in DNA: TGTGCCTGGAGTGTCTCAGGCGGCTACACCTTC.